The following is a T cell receptor beta chain sequence with its context. Germline V gene lookup returns CDR1 SGHDT and CDR2 YYEEEE. V lost 4 bases and J 0 bases, leaving 8 bases between the germline ends. This CDR3 has 13 residues. The method was immunoSEQ multiplex PCR; TCRdb's version includes in-frame clones alone and lacks a portion of them. The table has over 85,000 clones, about 85% seen once. This sample is part of a study of blood T cell repertoires in COVID-19. Overall study context: Whether acute or convalescent, the COVID-19 samples came from the United States, Italy and Spain.

This TCR derives from an elderly man with acute or convalescent COVID-19. This chain joins TRBV5-6 and TRBJ2-7, with D maybe TRBD2 (5 bases). Source material: peripheral blood. The CDR3 DNA is TGTGCCAGCAGCCTTGGGAGCTCCTACGAGCAGTACTTC. Residues: CASSLGSSYEQYF.